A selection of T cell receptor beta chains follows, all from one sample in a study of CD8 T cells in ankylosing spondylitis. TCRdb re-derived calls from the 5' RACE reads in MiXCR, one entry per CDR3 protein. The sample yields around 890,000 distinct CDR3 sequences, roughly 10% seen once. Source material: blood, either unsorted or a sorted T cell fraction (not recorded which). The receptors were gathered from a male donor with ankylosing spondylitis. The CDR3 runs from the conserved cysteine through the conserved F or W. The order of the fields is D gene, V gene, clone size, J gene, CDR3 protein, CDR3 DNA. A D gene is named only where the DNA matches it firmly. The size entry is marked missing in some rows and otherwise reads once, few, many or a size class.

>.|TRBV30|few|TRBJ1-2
CAWSVGVVGGYTF
TGTGCCTGGAGTGTAGGGGTAGTAGGTGGCTACACCTTC
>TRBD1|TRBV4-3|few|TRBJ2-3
CASSQSGTGRDTQYF
TGCGCCAGCAGCCAGTCCGGGACAGGGCGCGATACGCAGTATTTT
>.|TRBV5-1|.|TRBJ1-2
CASSLRTRGDYGYTF
TGCGCCAGCAGCTTACGGACTCGAGGTGACTATGGCTACACCTTC
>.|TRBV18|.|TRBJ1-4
CASSPSNEKLFF
TGTGCCAGCTCACCCTCGAATGAAAAACTGTTTTTT
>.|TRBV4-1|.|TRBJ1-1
CASSQALTFRNTEAFF
TGCGCCAGCAGCCAAGCCCTTACCTTTAGGAACACTGAAGCTTTCTTT
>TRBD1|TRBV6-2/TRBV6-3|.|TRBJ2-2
CASRPTRGPGTGELFF
TGTGCCAGCAGACCTACTAGGGGGCCGGGCACCGGGGAGCTGTTTTTT
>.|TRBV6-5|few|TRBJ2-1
CASSLAGSLHEQFF
TGTGCCAGCAGTTTGGCAGGTTCCTTGCATGAGCAGTTCTTC
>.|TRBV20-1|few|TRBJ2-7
CSARDLVRVEEQYF
TGCAGTGCTAGAGATCTAGTCAGGGTGGAAGAGCAGTACTTC
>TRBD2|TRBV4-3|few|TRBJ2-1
CASSRTSGASSYNEQFF
TGCGCCAGCAGCCGGACTAGCGGGGCCAGCTCCTACAATGAGCAGTTCTTC
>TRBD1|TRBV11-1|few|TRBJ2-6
CASSPRGGEADGANVLTF
TGTGCCAGCAGCCCTAGAGGGGGCGAGGCGGATGGGGCCAACGTCCTGACTTTC
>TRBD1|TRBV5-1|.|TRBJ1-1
CASSLAGDRGLRAFF
TGCGCCAGCAGCTTGGCGGGGGACAGGGGGCTGCGAGCTTTCTTT
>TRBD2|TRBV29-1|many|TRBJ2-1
CSVSGSSSYNEQFF
TGCAGCGTGAGCGGGAGTAGCTCCTACAATGAGCAGTTCTTC
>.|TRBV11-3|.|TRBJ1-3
CASSSQGYGNTIYF
TGTGCCAGCAGCTCTCAGGGGTATGGAAACACCATATATTTT
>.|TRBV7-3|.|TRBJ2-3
CASSPRADGTQYF
TGTGCCAGCAGCCCTCGGGCGGACGGAACGCAGTATTTT
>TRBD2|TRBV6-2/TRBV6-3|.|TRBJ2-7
CASTIRTGTSGRRSYEQYF
TGTGCCAGCACCATACGTACCGGGACTAGCGGGAGAAGGTCCTACGAGCAGTACTTC
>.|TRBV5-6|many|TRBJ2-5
CASSLGPEETQYF
TGTGCCAGCAGCTTAGGTCCGGAAGAGACCCAGTACTTC
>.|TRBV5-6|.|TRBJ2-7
CASNYAGRVNEQYF
TGTGCCAGCAACTACGCAGGTCGCGTTAACGAGCAGTACTTC
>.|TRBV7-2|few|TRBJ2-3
CASSLAGVTQYF
TGTGCCAGCAGCTTAGCCGGAGTTACGCAGTATTTT
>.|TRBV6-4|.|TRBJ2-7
CASSVSVGHSYEQYF
TGTGCCAGCAGTGTTTCAGTCGGACACTCCTACGAGCAGTACTTC
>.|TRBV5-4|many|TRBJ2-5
CASSRTGANQETQYF
TGTGCCAGCAGCCGTACCGGGGCCAACCAAGAGACCCAGTACTTC
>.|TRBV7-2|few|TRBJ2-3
CASSKPYTDTQYF
TGTGCCAGCAGCAAACCCTACACAGATACGCAGTATTTT
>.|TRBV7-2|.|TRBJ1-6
CASSLRLRAAVNSPLHF
TGTGCCAGCAGCTTAAGGCTCCGGGCAGCAGTAAATTCACCCCTCCACTTT
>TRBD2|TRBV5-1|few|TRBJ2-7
CASRRLAGTHEQYF
TGCGCCAGCAGGCGACTAGCGGGAACCCACGAGCAGTACTTC
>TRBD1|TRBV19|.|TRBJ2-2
CASSFGQGAGTGELFF
TGTGCCAGTAGTTTCGGACAGGGTGCAGGGACCGGGGAGCTGTTTTTT
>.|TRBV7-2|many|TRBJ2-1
CASSKAGLSSYNEQFF
TGTGCCAGCAGTAAAGCAGGTTTAAGCTCCTACAATGAGCAGTTCTTC
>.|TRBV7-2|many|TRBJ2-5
CASSLMWETQYF
TGTGCCAGCAGCCTAATGTGGGAGACCCAGTACTTC
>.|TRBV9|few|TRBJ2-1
CASKSGQGSYNEQFF
TGTGCCAGCAAGAGCGGTCAAGGGTCCTACAATGAGCAGTTCTTC
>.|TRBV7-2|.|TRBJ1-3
CASSQDRAGNTIYF
TGTGCCAGCAGCCAAGATCGTGCAGGAAACACCATATATTTT
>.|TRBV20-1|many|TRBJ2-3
CSPWGTPTDTQYF
TGCAGCCCTTGGGGGACTCCCACAGATACGCAGTATTTT
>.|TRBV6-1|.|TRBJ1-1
CASTDRHFLGTDAFF
TGTGCCAGCACCGACCGACATTTTTTGGGGACTGACGCTTTCTTT
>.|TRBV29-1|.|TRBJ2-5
CSVGVGGRETQYF
TGCAGCGTGGGGGTCGGGGGTCGGGAGACCCAGTACTTC
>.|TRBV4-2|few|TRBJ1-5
CASSQVGAVRNQPQHF
TGTGCCAGCAGCCAAGTAGGAGCCGTTCGCAATCAGCCCCAGCATTTT
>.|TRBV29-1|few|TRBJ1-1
CSVEGSPNTEAFF
TGCAGCGTTGAAGGCTCCCCTAACACTGAAGCTTTCTTT
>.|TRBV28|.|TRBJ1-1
CAGSTGGSITEAFF
TGTGCCGGATCAACTGGGGGGAGTATCACTGAAGCTTTCTTT
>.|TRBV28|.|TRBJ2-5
CASSLSWRTQYF
TGTGCCAGCAGTTTATCTTGGCGGACCCAGTACTTC
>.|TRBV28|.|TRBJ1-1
CASTLQSLNTEAFF
TGTGCCAGCACTCTACAGAGCCTGAACACTGAAGCTTTCTTT
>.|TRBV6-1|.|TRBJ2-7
CASNRGSLLYEQYF
TGTGCCAGCAACAGAGGTAGCCTGCTCTACGAGCAGTACTTC
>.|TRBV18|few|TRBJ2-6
CASSPKGTGANVLTF
TGTGCCAGCTCACCAAAAGGGACTGGGGCCAACGTCCTGACTTTC
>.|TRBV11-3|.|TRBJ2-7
CASSSGANEQYF
TGTGCCAGCAGTTCCGGGGCTAACGAGCAGTACTTC
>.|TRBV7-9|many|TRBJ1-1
CASSLAPGTEAFF
TGTGCCAGCAGCTTAGCGCCCGGCACTGAAGCTTTCTTT
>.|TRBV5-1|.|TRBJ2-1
CASSLGVVSYNDQFF
TGCGCCAGCAGCTTAGGGGTAGTTTCCTACAATGACCAGTTCTTC
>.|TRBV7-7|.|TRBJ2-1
CASSPSAGSQFF
TGTGCTAGCAGCCCCTCGGCGGGCTCACAGTTCTTC
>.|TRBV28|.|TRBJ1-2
CASSLRFLRYTF
TGTGCCAGCAGTTTACGGTTCCTACGCTACACCTTC
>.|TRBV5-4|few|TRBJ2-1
CASSSNRFYNEQFF
TGTGCCAGCAGCTCGAACAGGTTCTACAATGAGCAGTTCTTC
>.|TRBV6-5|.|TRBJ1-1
CASSSPNSGAEAFF
TGTGCCAGCAGTTCACCGAATTCGGGTGCTGAAGCTTTCTTT
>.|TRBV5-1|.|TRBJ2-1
CASSLGSAGSSYNEQFF
TGCGCCAGCAGCTTGGGGTCCGCCGGGAGCTCCTACAATGAGCAGTTCTTC
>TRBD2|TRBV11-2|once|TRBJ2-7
CASSLDGLAGGFYEQYF
TGTGCCAGCAGCTTAGATGGCCTAGCGGGAGGGTTCTACGAGCAGTACTTC
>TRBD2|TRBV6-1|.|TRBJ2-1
CASRTSPAGAYNEQFF
TGTGCCAGCAGAACAAGTCCAGCGGGGGCCTACAATGAGCAGTTCTTC
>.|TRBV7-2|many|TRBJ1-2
CASSRLINYGYTF
TGTGCCAGCAGCCGACTGATTAACTATGGCTACACCTTC